This paragraph reports one T cell receptor (beta chain). Its antigen is currently unknown. With 2 bases removed from V and 9 bases from J, the gap between germline ends came to 8 bases. The CDR3 covers 12 residues. CDR1 and CDR2 from the germline V gene are MDHEN and SYDVKM. The protocol was immunoSEQ multiplex PCR, while the TCRdb copy is restricted to in-frame clones and leaves out a portion. The profile shows fewer than 50,000 clones, around 87% of them singletons. Every patient was affected by relapse after autologous stem cell transplantation, while exposure to brentuximab vedotin was not uniform. This record belongs to a study of PD-1 blockade in classical Hodgkin lymphoma. General observations from the study: Diversity in CD4+ TCRs, unlike that measured in CD8+ TCRs, had risen significantly by C4D1.

The sequence came from a human donor with classical Hodgkin lymphoma. The sequences come from peripheral blood mononuclear cells (PBMCs), collected before the second cycle of nivolumab. This chain joins TRBV28 and TRBJ2-1, with D possibly being TRBD2 (5 bases). The CDR3 spells CASSLEGGEQFF. CDR3 bases: TGTGCCAGCAGTTTAGAGGGCGGTGAGCAGTTCTTC.